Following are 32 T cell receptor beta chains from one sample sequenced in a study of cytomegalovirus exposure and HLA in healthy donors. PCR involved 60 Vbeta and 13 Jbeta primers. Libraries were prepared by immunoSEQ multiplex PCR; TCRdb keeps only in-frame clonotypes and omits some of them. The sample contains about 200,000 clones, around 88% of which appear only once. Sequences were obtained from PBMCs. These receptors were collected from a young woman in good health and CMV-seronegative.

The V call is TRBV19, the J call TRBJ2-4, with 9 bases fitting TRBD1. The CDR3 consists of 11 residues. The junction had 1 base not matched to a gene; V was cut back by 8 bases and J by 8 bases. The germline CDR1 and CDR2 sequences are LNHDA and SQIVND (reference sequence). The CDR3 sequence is CASRTGDIQYF. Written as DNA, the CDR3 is TGTGCCAGTCGGACAGGGGACATTCAGTACTTC.

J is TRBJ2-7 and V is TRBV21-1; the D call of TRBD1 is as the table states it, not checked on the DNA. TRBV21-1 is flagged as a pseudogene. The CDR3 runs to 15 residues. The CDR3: CASSKATGYSYEQYF. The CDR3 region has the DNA TGTGCCAGCAGCAAAGCCACAGGGTACTCCTACGAGCAGTACTTC.

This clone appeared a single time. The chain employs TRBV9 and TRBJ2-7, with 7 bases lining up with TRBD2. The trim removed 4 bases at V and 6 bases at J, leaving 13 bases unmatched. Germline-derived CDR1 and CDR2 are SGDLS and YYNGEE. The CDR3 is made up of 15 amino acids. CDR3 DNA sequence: TGTGCCAGCAGCTCTAGCGGAAGCCCACGGGTCGAGCAGTACTTC. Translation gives CASSSSGSPRVEQYF.

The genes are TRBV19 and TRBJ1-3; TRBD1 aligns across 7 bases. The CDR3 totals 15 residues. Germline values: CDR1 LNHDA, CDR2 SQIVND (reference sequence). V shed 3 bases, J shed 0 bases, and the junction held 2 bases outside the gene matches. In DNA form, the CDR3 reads TGTGCCAGTAGTATCCGGACAGGCTCTGGAAACACCATATATTTT. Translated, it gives CASSIRTGSGNTIYF.

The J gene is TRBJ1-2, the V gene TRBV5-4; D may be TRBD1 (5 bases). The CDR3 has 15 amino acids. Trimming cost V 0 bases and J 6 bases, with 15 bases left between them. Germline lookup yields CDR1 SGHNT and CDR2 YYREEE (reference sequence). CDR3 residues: CASSLGEGRLNGYTF. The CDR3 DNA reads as TGTGCCAGCAGCTTGGGGGAGGGACGATTAAATGGCTACACCTTC.

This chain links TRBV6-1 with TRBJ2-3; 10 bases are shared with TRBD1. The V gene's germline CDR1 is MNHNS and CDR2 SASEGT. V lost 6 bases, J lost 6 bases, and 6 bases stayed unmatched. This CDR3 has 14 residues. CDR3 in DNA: TGTGCCAGCAGAAGACAGGGGGCGGTGGATACGCAGTATTTT. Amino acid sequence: CASRRQGAVDTQYF.

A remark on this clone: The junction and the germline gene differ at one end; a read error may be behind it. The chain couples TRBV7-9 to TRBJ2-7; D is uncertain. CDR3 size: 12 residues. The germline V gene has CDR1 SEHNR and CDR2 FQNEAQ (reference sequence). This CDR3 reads CSSSFSRDEQYF. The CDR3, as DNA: TGTTCCAGCAGCTTCAGCCGGGACGAGCAGTACTTC.

The CDR3 DNA reads TGTGCCAGTAGTTTAAAAAAGGGACTCTATGGCTACACCTTC. Translation: CASSLKKGLYGYTF. The chain has TRBV19 and TRBJ1-2, with D maybe TRBD1 (5 bases). The germline V and J ends were trimmed by 5 bases and 4 bases, with 14 bases remaining between them. Germline CDR1 reads LNHDA; CDR2 reads SQIVND (reference sequence). The CDR3 extends over 14 amino acids.

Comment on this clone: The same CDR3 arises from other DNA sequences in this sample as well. The CDR3 region has the DNA TGTGCCAGCAGCTTGGACAGACTCTATGGCTACACCTTC. It specifies CASSLDRLYGYTF. The chain is built from TRBV7-2 and TRBJ1-2; maybe TRBD1 (6 bases). Germline lookup yields CDR1 SGHTA and CDR2 FQGNSA. The CDR3 loop spans 13 amino acids. With 3 bases removed from V and 4 bases from J, the gap between germline ends came to 9 bases. The complete variable domain, with remaining parts taken from reference TRBV7-2 and TRBJ1-2, reads GAGVSQSPSNKVTEKGKDVELRCDPISGHTALYWYRQSLGQGLEFLIYFQGNSAPDKSGLPSDRFSAERTGGSVSTLTIQRTQQEDSAVYLCASSLDRLYGYTFGSGTRLTVV.

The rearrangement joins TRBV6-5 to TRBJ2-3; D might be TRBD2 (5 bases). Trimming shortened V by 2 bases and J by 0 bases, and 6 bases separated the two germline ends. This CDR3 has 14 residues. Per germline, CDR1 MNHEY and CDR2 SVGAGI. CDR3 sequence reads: CASSYTGSTDTQYF. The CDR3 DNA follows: TGTGCCAGCAGTTACACGGGGAGCACAGATACGCAGTATTTT.

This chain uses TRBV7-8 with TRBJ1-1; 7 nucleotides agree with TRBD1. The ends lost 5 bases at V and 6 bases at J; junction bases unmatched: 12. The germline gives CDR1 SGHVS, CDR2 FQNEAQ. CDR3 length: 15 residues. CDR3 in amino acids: CASSVRATGVAEAFF. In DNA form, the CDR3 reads TGTGCCAGCAGCGTTAGAGCCACAGGGGTGGCTGAAGCTTTCTTT.

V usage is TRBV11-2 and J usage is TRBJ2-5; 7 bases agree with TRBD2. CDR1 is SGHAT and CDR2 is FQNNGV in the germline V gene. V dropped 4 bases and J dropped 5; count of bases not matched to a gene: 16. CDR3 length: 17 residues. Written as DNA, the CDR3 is TGTGCCAGCAGCTACCTCGGCGGGGGTGGTCTGGGGGAGACCCAGTACTTC. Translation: CASSYLGGGGLGETQYF.

The CDR3 DNA follows: TGCGCCAGCAGCTTGGGGACTAGCGGGGGGGCCGTAGAGCAGTTCTTC. Residues: CASSLGTSGGAVEQFF. The chain employs TRBV5-1 and TRBJ2-1, with 15 bases fitting TRBD2. The trim removed 0 bases at V and 10 bases at J, leaving 5 bases unmatched. The CDR3 contains 16 residues. Germline CDR1 and CDR2: SGHRS and YFSETQ. Full variable domain (remainder filled in from reference TRBV5-1 and TRBJ2-1): KAGVTQTPRYLIKTRGQQVTLSCSPISGHRSVSWYQQTPGQGLQFLFEYFSETQRNKGNFPGRFSGRQFSNSRSEMNVSTLELGDSALYLCASSLGTSGGAVEQFFGPGTRLTVL.

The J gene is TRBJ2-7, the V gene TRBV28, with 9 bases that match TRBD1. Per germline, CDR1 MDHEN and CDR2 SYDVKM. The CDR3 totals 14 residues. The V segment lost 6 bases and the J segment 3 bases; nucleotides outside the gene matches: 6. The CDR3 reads CASRPPGQGYEQYF. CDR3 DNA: TGTGCCAGCAGACCCCCGGGACAGGGCTACGAGCAGTACTTC. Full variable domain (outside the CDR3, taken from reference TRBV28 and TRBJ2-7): DVKVTQSSRYLVKRTGEKVFLECVQDMDHENMFWYRQDPGLGLRLIYFSYDVKMKEKGDIPEGYSVSREKKERFSLILESASTNQTSMYLCASRPPGQGYEQYFGPGTRLTVT.

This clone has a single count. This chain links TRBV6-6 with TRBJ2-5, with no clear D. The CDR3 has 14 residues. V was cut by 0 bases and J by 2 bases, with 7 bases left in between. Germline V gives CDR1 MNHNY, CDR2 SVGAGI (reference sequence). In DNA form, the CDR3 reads TGTGCCAGCAGTTACTCGTACAGTCAAGAGACCCAGTACTTC. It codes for CASSYSYSQETQYF.

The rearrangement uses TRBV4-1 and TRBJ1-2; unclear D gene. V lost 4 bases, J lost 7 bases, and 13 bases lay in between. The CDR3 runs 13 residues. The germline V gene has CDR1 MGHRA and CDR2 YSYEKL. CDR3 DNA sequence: TGCGCCAGCAGCCTAAGGGAGCTAAGTGGCTACACCTTC. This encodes CASSLRELSGYTF.

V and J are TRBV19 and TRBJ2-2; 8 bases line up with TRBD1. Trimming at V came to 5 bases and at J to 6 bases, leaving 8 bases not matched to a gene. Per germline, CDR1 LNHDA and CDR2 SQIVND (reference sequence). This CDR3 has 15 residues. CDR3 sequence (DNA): TGTGCCAGTAGTGCCAGGACAGGGCCAGCCGGGGAGCTGTTTTTT. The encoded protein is CASSARTGPAGELFF.

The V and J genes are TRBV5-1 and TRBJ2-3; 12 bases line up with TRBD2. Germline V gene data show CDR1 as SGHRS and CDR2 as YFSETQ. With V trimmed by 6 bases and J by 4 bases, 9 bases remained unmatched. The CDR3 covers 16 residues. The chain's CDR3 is CASIPGASGGADTQYF. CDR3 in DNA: TGCGCCAGCATCCCAGGGGCTAGCGGGGGGGCAGATACGCAGTATTTT.

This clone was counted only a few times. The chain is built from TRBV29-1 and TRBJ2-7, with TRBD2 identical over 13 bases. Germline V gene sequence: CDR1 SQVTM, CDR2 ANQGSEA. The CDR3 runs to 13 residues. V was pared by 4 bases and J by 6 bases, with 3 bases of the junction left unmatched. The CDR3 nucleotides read TGCAGCGTTGCCGGGACTAGCGGGATCGAGCAGTACTTC. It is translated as CSVAGTSGIEQYF.

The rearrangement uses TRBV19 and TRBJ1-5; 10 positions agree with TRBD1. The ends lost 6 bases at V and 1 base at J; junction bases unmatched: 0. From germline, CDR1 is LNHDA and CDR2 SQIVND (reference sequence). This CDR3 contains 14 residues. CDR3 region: CASRDRGSNQPQHF. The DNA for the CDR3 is TGTGCCAGTAGGGACAGGGGGAGCAATCAGCCCCAGCATTTT.

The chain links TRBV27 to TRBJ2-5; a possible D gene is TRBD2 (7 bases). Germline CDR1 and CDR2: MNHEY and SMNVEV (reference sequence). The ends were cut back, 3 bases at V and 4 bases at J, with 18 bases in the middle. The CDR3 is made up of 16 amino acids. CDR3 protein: CASSLSGGGPGETQYF. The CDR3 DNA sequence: TGTGCCAGCAGTTTGAGTGGGGGGGGGCCTGGAGAGACCCAGTACTTC.

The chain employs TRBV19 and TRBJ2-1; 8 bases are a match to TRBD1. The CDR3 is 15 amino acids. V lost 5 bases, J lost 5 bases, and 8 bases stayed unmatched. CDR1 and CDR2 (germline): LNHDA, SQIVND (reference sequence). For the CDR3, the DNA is TGTGCCAGTAGTTTTCGGACAGGGCCCCACAATGAGCAGTTCTTC. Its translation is CASSFRTGPHNEQFF.

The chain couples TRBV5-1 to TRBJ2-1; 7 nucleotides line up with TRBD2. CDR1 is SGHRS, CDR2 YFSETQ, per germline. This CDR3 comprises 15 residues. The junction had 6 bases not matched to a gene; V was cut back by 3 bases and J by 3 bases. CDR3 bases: TGCGCCAGCAGCTCGAAGCGGGGAGGCTACAATGAGCAGTTCTTC. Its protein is CASSSKRGGYNEQFF.

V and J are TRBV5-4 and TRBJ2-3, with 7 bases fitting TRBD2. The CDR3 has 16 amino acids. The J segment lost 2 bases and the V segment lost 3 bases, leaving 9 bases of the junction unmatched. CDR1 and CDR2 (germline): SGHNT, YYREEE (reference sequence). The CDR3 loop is CASSSLGSGITDTQYF. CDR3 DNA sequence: TGTGCCAGCAGCTCCTTAGGGAGCGGGATCACAGATACGCAGTATTTT. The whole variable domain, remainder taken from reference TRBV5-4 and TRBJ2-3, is ETGVTQSPTHLIKTRGQQVTLRCSSQSGHNTVSWYQQALGQGPQFIFQYYREEENGRGNFPPRFSGLQFPNYSSELNVNALELDDSALYLCASSSLGSGITDTQYFGPGTRLTVL.

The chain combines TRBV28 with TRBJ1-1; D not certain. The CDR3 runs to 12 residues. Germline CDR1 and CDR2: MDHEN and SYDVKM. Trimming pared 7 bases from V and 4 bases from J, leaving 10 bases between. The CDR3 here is CASKPVGTEAFF. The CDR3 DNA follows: TGTGCCAGCAAACCAGTTGGCACTGAAGCTTTCTTT.

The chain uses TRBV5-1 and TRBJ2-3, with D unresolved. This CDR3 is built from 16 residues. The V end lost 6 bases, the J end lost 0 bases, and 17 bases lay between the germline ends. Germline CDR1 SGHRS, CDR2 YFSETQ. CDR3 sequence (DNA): TGCGCCAGCACCTCTGAGGTGCTAAAAAGCACAGATACGCAGTATTTT. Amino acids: CASTSEVLKSTDTQYF.

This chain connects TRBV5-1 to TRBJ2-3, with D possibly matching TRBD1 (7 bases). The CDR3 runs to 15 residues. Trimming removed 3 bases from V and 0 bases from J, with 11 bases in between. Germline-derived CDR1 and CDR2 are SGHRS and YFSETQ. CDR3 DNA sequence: TGCGCCAGCAGCTCACAGGGGACTAGCACAGATACGCAGTATTTT. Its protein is CASSSQGTSTDTQYF.

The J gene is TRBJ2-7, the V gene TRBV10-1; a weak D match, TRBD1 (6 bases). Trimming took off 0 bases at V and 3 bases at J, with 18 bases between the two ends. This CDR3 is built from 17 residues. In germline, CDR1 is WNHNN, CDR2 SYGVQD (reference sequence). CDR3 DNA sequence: TGCGCCAGCAGTGAGTCGGTAATAGGACAGATGGTCTACGAGCAGTACTTC. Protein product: CASSESVIGQMVYEQYF.

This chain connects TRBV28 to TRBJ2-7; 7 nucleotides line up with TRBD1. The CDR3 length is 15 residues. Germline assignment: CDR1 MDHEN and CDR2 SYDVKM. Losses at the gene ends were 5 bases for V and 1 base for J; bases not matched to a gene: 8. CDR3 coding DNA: TGTGCCAGCAGTCCCATGGGGGACAGATCCTACGAGCAGTACTTC. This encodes CASSPMGDRSYEQYF.

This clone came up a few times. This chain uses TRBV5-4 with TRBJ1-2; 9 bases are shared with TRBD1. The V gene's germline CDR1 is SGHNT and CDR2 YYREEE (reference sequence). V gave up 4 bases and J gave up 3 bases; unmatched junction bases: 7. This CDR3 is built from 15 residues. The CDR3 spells CASSTRTGADYGYTF. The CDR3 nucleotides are TGTGCCAGCAGCACCCGGACAGGGGCGGACTATGGCTACACCTTC.

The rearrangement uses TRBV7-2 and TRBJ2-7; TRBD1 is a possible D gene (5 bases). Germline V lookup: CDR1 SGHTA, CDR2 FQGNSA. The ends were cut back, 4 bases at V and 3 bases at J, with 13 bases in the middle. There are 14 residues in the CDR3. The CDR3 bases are TGTGCCAGCAGCTCACTCCAGGGTTTCTACGAGCAGTACTTC. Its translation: CASSSLQGFYEQYF.

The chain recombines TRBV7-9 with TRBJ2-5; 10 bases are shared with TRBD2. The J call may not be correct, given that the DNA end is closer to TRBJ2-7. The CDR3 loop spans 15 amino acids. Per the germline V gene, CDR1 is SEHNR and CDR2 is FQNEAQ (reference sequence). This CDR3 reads CASSTGLAVSYEQYF. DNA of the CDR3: TGTGCCAGCAGCACCGGACTAGCGGTTTCCTACGAGCAGTACTTC.